This entry concerns a single TCR beta chain. Antigen unknown. Amplification of TCR beta CDR3 regions was performed using RNA transcripts as template. Using the HTBI primer set, a first-round RT-PCR was run on the TCR CDR3. TCRdb called the multiplex PCR reads again in MiXCR, with one record for every CDR3 protein. The sample lists hundreds of thousands of distinct CDR3 sequences, around 39% occurring once. The record originates from a study of T cells in Graves' hyperthyroidism and ophthalmopathy. Whole-study results and caveats: Blood also contained most expanded thyroid clonotypes above 0.001. The model predicted ophthalmopathy a median roughly 6.5 months before onset.

V lost 5 bases and J lost 8; bases outside the gene matches: 5. The CDR3 runs to 12 residues. Germline V CDR1 and CDR2: LNHDA, SQIVND (reference sequence). Sequencing was carried out using blood. The receptor was isolated from a man aged 18-30 years with Graves' hyperthyroidism. This chain connects TRBV19 to TRBJ1-1; 7 nucleotides align to TRBD1. Here the CDR3 DNA reads TGTGCCAGTAGTCTCTGGACAGGAGAAGCTTTCTTT. Residues: CASSLWTGEAFF.